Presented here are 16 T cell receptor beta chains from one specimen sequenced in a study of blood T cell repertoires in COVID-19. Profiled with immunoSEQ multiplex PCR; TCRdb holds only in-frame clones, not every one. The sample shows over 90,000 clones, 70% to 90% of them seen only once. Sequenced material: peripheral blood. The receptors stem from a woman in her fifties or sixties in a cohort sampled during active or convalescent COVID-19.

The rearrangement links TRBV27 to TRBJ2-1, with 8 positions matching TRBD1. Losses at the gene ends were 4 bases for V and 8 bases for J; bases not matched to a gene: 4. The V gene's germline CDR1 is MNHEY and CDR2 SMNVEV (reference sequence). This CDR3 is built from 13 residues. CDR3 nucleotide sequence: TGTGCCAGCAGTTCGACAGGGGCCGATGAGCAGTTCTTC. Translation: CASSSTGADEQFF.

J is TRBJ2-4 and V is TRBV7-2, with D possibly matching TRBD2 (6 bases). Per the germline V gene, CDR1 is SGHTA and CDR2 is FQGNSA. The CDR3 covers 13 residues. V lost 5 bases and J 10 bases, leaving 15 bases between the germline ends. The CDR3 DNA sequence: TGTGCCAGCAGCCTCGATCGGGGGAGGATTCAGTACTTC. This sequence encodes CASSLDRGRIQYF.

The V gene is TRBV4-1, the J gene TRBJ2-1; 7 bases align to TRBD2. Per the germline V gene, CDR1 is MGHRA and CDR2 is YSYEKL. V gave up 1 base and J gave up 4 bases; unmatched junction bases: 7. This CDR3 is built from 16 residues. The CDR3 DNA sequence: TGCGCCAGCAGCCAAGCTTCCAGCGGGGTTTACAATGAGCAGTTCTTC. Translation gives CASSQASSGVYNEQFF.

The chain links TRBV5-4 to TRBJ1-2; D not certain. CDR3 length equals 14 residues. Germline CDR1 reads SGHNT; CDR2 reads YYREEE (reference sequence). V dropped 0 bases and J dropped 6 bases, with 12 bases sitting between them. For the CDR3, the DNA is TGTGCCAGCAGCTTGGCCGGTACTGTTGATGGCTACACCTTC. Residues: CASSLAGTVDGYTF.

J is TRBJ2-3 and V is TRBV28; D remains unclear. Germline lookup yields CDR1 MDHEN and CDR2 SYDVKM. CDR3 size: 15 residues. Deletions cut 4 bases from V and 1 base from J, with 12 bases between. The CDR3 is CASSSQAKGTDTQYF. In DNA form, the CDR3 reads TGTGCCAGCAGTTCCCAGGCAAAGGGCACAGATACGCAGTATTTT.

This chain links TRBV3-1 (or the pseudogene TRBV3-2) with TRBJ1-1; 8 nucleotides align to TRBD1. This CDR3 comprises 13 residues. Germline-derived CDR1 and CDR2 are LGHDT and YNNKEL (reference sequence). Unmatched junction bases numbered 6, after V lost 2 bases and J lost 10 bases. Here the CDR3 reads CASSQSGQGPAFF. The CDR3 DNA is TGTGCCAGCAGCCAAAGTGGACAGGGCCCAGCTTTCTTT.

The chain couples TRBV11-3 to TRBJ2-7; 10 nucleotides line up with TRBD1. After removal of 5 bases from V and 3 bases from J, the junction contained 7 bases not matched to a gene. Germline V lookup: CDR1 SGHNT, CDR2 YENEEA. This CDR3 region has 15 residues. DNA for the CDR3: TGTGCCAGCAGCCACGGGGGACAGGGGAACTACGAGCAGTACTTC. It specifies CASSHGGQGNYEQYF.

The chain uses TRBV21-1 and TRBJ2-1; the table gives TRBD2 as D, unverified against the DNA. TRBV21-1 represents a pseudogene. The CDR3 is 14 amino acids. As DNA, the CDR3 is TGTGCCAGCAGCGCCGGGACTAGCGAGAATGAGCAGTTCTTC. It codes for CASSAGTSENEQFF.

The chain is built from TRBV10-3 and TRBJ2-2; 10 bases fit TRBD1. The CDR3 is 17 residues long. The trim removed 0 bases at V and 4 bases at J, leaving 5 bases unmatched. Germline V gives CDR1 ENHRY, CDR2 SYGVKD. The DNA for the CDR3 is TGTGCCATCAGTGAGTCCCCGGGACAGGGGAGCACCGGGGAGCTGTTTTTT. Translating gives CAISESPGQGSTGELFF.

The CDR3 nucleotides are TGTGCCAGCAGCGGTACAGGGATGGGAGGCTACACCTTC. Protein product: CASSGTGMGGYTF. The chain links TRBV7-2 to TRBJ1-2, with D perhaps TRBD1 (6 bases). Germline CDR1 is SGHTA and CDR2 is FQGNSA. V lost 5 bases, J lost 8 bases, and 15 bases lay in between. This CDR3 is 13 amino acids long.

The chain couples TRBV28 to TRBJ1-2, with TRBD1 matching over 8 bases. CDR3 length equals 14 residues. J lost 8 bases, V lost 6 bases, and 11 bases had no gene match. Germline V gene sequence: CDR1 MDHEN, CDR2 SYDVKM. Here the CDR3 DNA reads TGTGCCAGCAGCAAACCGTTAACAGGGGGAGGCTACACCTTC. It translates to CASSKPLTGGGYTF.

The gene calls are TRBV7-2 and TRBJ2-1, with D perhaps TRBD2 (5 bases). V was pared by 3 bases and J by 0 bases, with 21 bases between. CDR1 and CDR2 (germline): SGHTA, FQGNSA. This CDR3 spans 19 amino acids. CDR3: CASSLGKERYFSSYNEQFF. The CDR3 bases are TGTGCCAGCAGCTTGGGGAAGGAGCGGTACTTCAGCTCCTACAATGAGCAGTTCTTC.

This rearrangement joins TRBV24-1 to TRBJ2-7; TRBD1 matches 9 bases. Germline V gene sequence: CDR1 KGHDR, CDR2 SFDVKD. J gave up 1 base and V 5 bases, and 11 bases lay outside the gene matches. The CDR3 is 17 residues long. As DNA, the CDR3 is TGTGCCACCAGTGGTTCCCCCTGGGACAGGGTATCCTACGAGCAGTACTTC. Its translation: CATSGSPWDRVSYEQYF.

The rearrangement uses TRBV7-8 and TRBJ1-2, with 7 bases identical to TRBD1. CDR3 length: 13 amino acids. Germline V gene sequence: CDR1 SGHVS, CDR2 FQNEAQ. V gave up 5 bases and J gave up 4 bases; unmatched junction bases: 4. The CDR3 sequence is CASSRQGTYGYTF. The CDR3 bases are TGTGCCAGCAGCCGACAGGGTACCTATGGCTACACCTTC. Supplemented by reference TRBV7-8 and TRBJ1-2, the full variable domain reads GAGVSQSPRYKVAKRGQDVALRCDPISGHVSLFWYQQALGQGPEFLTYFQNEAQLDKSGLPSDRFFAERPEGSVSTLKIQRTQQEDSAVYLCASSRQGTYGYTFGSGTRLTVV.

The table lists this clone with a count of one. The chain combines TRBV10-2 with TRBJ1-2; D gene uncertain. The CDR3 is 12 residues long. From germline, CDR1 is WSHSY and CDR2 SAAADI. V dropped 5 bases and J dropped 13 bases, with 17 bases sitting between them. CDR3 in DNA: TGCGCCAGCAGTCACTGGGAGGCTTCGATCACCTTC. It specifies CASSHWEASITF.

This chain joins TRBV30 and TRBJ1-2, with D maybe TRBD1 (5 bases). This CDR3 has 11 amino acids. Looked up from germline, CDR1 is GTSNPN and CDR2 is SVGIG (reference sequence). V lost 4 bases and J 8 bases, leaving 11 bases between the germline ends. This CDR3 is CAWTAGGGYTF. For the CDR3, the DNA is TGTGCCTGGACTGCGGGGGGAGGCTACACCTTC.